These T cell receptor beta chains were read from a single sample in a study of blood T cell repertoires in COVID-19. Libraries were prepared by immunoSEQ multiplex PCR; TCRdb keeps only in-frame clonotypes and omits some of them. In the table there are 200,000 to 250,000 clones, approximately 90% of which are singletons. The sequenced material came from peripheral blood. The receptor set was obtained from a woman aged 18-29 years who had recovered from COVID-19. Both conserved end residues are part of each CDR3. Fields, in order: V gene, D gene, J gene, clone size, CDR3 protein, CDR3 DNA. A D gene is named only where the DNA matches it firmly. A clone size is listed for some rows: how often the clone was seen (once, few, many), or a class if it is expanded.

>TRBV19|-|TRBJ1-1|once
CASSSGWNTEAFF
TGTGCCAGTAGTTCTGGCTGGAACACTGAAGCTTTCTTT
>TRBV9|-|TRBJ1-5|once
CASSVSTGPNQPQHF
TGTGCCAGCAGCGTATCCACAGGTCCAAATCAGCCCCAGCATTTT
>TRBV30|-|TRBJ2-1|-
CAWRLFTHEQFF
TGTGCCTGGCGACTTTTTACCCATGAGCAGTTCTTC
>TRBV5-1|-|TRBJ2-2|-
CASSLQNTGELFF
TGCGCCAGCAGCTTACAGAACACCGGGGAGCTGTTTTTT
>TRBV9|-|TRBJ1-5|-
CASSEGDDQPQHF
TGTGCCAGCTCCGAGGGTGACGATCAGCCCCAGCATTTT
>TRBV19|-|TRBJ2-7|-
CATRRQGGDYEQYF
TGTGCCACTCGTAGGCAGGGGGGAGACTACGAGCAGTACTTC
>TRBV29-1|TRBD2|TRBJ2-7|-
CSVFTGTSSYEQYF
TGCAGCGTTTTCACCGGGACTAGCTCCTACGAGCAGTACTTC
>TRBV30|TRBD1|TRBJ2-7|-
CAWMGSDRGSYEQYF
TGTGCCTGGATGGGGTCCGACAGGGGAAGCTACGAGCAGTACTTC
>TRBV7-3|TRBD2|TRBJ2-1|-
CASSLISGSYNEQFF
TGTGCCAGCAGCTTAATTAGCGGGAGTTACAATGAGCAGTTCTTC
>TRBV2|TRBD2|TRBJ2-2|-
CASSGEGLRTGELFF
TGTGCCAGCAGCGGGGAGGGGCTGAGGACCGGGGAGCTGTTTTTT
>TRBV30|-|TRBJ1-4|-
CAWSQGGGTEKLFF
TGTGCCTGGAGTCAGGGCGGGGGAACTGAAAAACTGTTTTTT
>TRBV25-1|TRBD2|TRBJ2-5|-
CASSEEGLAGFQETQYF
TGTGCCAGCAGTGAAGAGGGGCTAGCGGGTTTCCAAGAGACCCAGTACTTC
>TRBV30|-|TRBJ2-7|-
CAFQRSSASYEQYF
TGTGCCTTCCAGAGATCTAGCGCTTCCTACGAGCAGTACTTC
>TRBV30|TRBD2|TRBJ2-3|-
CAWSVPSGDTDTQYF
TGTGCCTGGAGTGTACCTAGCGGTGACACAGATACGCAGTATTTT
>TRBV27|-|TRBJ2-7|-
CASSFSVSYEQYF
TGTGCCAGCAGTTTCTCGGTCTCCTACGAGCAGTACTTC
>TRBV4-1|TRBD1|TRBJ2-6|-
CASSQDRALSGANVLTF
TGCGCCAGCAGCCAGGACAGGGCCCTCTCTGGGGCCAACGTCCTGACTTTC
>TRBV6-1|TRBD1|TRBJ1-2|-
CASSDRDRGRSGYTF
TGTGCCAGCAGTGACCGGGACAGGGGGAGAAGTGGCTACACCTTC
>TRBV7-6|TRBD2|TRBJ2-3|-
CASSLVLAGGSGATDTQYF
TGTGCCAGCAGCCTCGTACTAGCGGGAGGGTCGGGGGCCACAGATACGCAGTATTTT
>TRBV6-6|TRBD1|TRBJ1-2|once
CASSYSSRGYDGYTF
TGTGCCAGCAGTTACTCGTCCAGGGGGTATGATGGCTACACCTTC
>TRBV6-2/TRBV6-3|-|TRBJ2-7|-
CASSRTSSYEQYF
TGTGCCAGCAGCCGTACTAGCAGCTACGAGCAGTACTTC
>TRBV7-6|-|TRBJ1-3|once
CASSLGTGSGNTIYF
TGTGCCAGCAGCTTAGGTACGGGGTCTGGAAACACCATATATTTT
>TRBV11-2|-|TRBJ2-1|-
CASSWRGHEQFF
TGTGCCAGCAGCTGGAGGGGGCATGAGCAGTTCTTC
>TRBV10-1|TRBD1|TRBJ1-2|-
CASSESGTDFPYGYTF
TGCGCCAGCAGTGAGTCGGGGACAGATTTCCCCTATGGCTACACCTTC
>TRBV7-2|-|TRBJ2-4|-
CASSFPGKNIQYF
TGTGCCAGCAGCTTCCCGGGCAAAAACATTCAGTACTTC
>TRBV24-1|-|TRBJ2-1|-
CATRGDEESNEQFF
TGTGCCACCCGGGGAGACGAGGAGAGCAATGAGCAGTTCTTC
>TRBV7-7|-|TRBJ1-6|-
CASSMGYGSPLHF
TGTGCCAGCTCGATGGGCTACGGATCACCCCTCCACTTT
>TRBV7-3|-|TRBJ2-3|once
CASSVGSTDTQYF
TGTGCCAGCTCGGTTGGTAGCACAGATACGCAGTATTTT
>TRBV27|-|TRBJ1-1|-
CASNKKGRTEAFF
TGTGCCAGCAACAAGAAGGGGCGGACTGAAGCTTTCTTT
>TRBV6-5|-|TRBJ1-1|few
CASSQVGGRSLF
TGTGCCAGCAGTCAGGTCGGGGGACGAAGCCTCTTT
>TRBV14|-|TRBJ2-2|-
CASSQYRAGELFF
TGTGCCAGCAGCCAGTACCGGGCCGGGGAGCTGTTTTTT
>TRBV5-1|TRBD2|TRBJ2-1|-
CASSGPNSGRGNEQFF
TGCGCCAGCAGCGGTCCCAATAGCGGGAGGGGCAATGAGCAGTTCTTC
>TRBV27|TRBD1|TRBJ2-7|-
CASRTGGIYEQYF
TGTGCCAGCAGGACAGGGGGCATATACGAGCAGTACTTC
>TRBV11-2|TRBD2|TRBJ2-7|-
CASTLAGRVGYEQYF
TGTGCCAGCACTCTAGCGGGCAGGGTGGGGTACGAGCAGTACTTC
>TRBV6-5|-|TRBJ2-7|-
CASRPGVADYEQYF
TGTGCCAGCAGGCCCGGGGTAGCGGACTACGAGCAGTACTTC
>TRBV7-9|-|TRBJ1-1|-
CASSMVQGTEAFF
TGTGCCAGCAGCATGGTACAGGGCACTGAAGCTTTCTTT
>TRBV5-5|-|TRBJ2-3|-
CASSPSTDTQYF
TGTGCCAGCAGCCCTAGCACAGATACGCAGTATTTT
>TRBV6-5|TRBD1|TRBJ1-1|-
CASSLRPTGETEAFF
TGTGCCAGCAGTCTGCGACCGACAGGGGAAACTGAAGCTTTCTTT
>TRBV12-5|-|TRBJ1-6|-
CASGNYLWENNSPLHF
TGTGCTAGTGGTAACTACTTATGGGAGAATAATTCACCCCTCCACTTT
>TRBV10-3|-|TRBJ2-1|-
CAISKAGKSSYNEQFF
TGTGCCATCAGTAAAGCGGGTAAAAGCTCCTACAATGAGCAGTTCTTC
>TRBV30|TRBD1|TRBJ2-3|-
CAWDRGSADTQYF
TGTGCCTGGGACAGGGGATCGGCAGATACGCAGTATTTT
>TRBV18|TRBD2|TRBJ2-7|-
CASSPPGLAGEQQYF
TGTGCCAGCTCACCACCGGGACTAGCGGGAGAACAGCAGTACTTC
>TRBV10-3|TRBD1|TRBJ2-7|-
CAISGGTGFYEQYF
TGTGCCATCAGTGGTGGGACAGGGTTCTACGAGCAGTACTTC
>TRBV9|-|TRBJ1-2|-
CASSDGLVGYTF
TGTGCCAGCAGCGATGGGCTGGTTGGCTACACCTTC
>TRBV4-1|-|TRBJ1-1|few
CASSDLGAGMNTEAFF
TGCGCCAGCAGCGACCTGGGGGCGGGTATGAACACTGAAGCTTTCTTT
>TRBV7-2|TRBD2|TRBJ2-5|-
CASSLWASGETQYF
TGTGCCAGCAGCTTATGGGCTAGCGGGGAGACCCAGTACTTC